One sample yielded the 18 T cell receptor beta chains listed below, sequenced in a study of OX40 agonist ivuxolimab in advanced cancers. Assay used: immunoSEQ multiplex PCR; TCRdb lists only in-frame clones, some missing. Among over 45,000 clones listed, roughly 84% were seen once. The input for sequencing was CD4+ or CD8+ T cells sorted from blood, taken in a trial of the OX40 agonist ivuxolimab. These receptors were taken from an adult with an advanced solid tumor such as melanoma, head and neck, liver or kidney cancer.

J is TRBJ2-1 and V is TRBV10-3, with TRBD2 matching 7 bases. The germline gives CDR1 ENHRY, CDR2 SYGVKD. CDR3 length: 15 amino acids. V shed 3 bases and J 0 bases; nucleotides not matched to a gene: 2. The CDR3 DNA reads TGTGCCATCAGTGACGCGGGGGACTCCTACAATGAGCAGTTCTTC. This translates into CAISDAGDSYNEQFF.

This chain uses TRBV5-4 with TRBJ2-5; TRBD2 matches 7 bases. Trimming at V came to 3 bases and at J to 4 bases, leaving 15 bases not matched to a gene. The CDR3 extends over 17 amino acids. Germline V lookup: CDR1 SGHNT, CDR2 YYREEE (reference sequence). CDR3 protein: CASSWGYSGMGGETQYF. For the CDR3, the DNA is TGTGCCAGCAGCTGGGGGTACAGCGGGATGGGAGGAGAGACCCAGTACTTC. The full variable domain, its missing parts supplied by reference TRBV5-4 and TRBJ2-5, is ETGVTQSPTHLIKTRGQQVTLRCSSQSGHNTVSWYQQALGQGPQFIFQYYREEENGRGNFPPRFSGLQFPNYSSELNVNALELDDSALYLCASSWGYSGMGGETQYFGPGTRLLVL.

The V and J genes are TRBV5-4 and TRBJ1-3, with 7 bases identical to TRBD1. After removal of 4 bases from V and 0 bases from J, the junction contained 7 bases not matched to a gene. The CDR3 spans 16 residues. Germline CDR1 reads SGHNT; CDR2 reads YYREEE (reference sequence). For the CDR3, the DNA is TGTGCCAGCAGCGCCCGGGACAGAATCTCTGGAAACACCATATATTTT. Translation gives CASSARDRISGNTIYF.

The chain carries TRBV11-3 and TRBJ2-7, with TRBD1 identical over 8 bases. This CDR3 is built from 15 residues. Germline V gene lookup returns CDR1 SGHNT and CDR2 YENEEA. J was trimmed by 2 bases and V by 0 bases; bases with no gene match: 3. The CDR3 nucleotides read TGTGCCAGCAGCTTAGACGGACAGGGACCCTACGAGCAGTACTTC. Protein sequence: CASSLDGQGPYEQYF.

V usage is TRBV18 and J usage is TRBJ1-4, with D unresolved. Germline assignment: CDR1 KGHSH and CDR2 LQKENI. The CDR3 has 15 residues. V lost 2 bases and J 8 bases, leaving 15 bases between the germline ends. As DNA, the CDR3 is TGTGCCAGCTCACCATCCGGCCTCGCTCGGGAAAAACTGTTTTTT. Protein product: CASSPSGLAREKLFF.

This clone was counted a single time. The chain couples TRBV7-9 to TRBJ2-7, with TRBD2 as a possible D gene (6 bases). Germline V gene sequence: CDR1 SEHNR, CDR2 FQNEAQ (reference sequence). The CDR3 sequence is 14 residues long. The V end lost 3 bases, the J end lost 6 bases, and 15 bases lay between the germline ends. This chain's CDR3 is CASSFFPGGVEQYF. The CDR3 coding sequence is TGTGCCAGCAGCTTTTTCCCCGGCGGGGTCGAGCAGTACTTC.

This chain uses TRBV6-5 with TRBJ1-2; 7 bases are shared with TRBD1. Germline V gene sequence: CDR1 MNHEY, CDR2 SVGAGI. The CDR3 contains 15 residues. The V and J ends lost 2 bases and 4 bases, in that order; junction bases with no gene match: 7. DNA for the CDR3: TGTGCCAGCAGTTACGACAGGGTTGGGTTCTATGGCTACACCTTC. Amino acids: CASSYDRVGFYGYTF.

This rearrangement joins TRBV5-5 to TRBJ2-7; the D gene is possibly TRBD1 (5 bases). Trimming left V 4 bases short and J 0 bases short, with 14 bases between. CDR3 length: 15 residues. Germline V gives CDR1 SGHKS, CDR2 YYEKEE (reference sequence). CDR3 protein: CASSLRVYSSYEQYF. CDR3 in DNA: TGTGCCAGCAGCCTCAGGGTCTACAGCTCCTACGAGCAGTACTTC.

The chain couples TRBV27 to TRBJ1-1; the D is unclear. This CDR3 is 17 amino acids long. The V gene lost 5 bases and the J gene lost 2 bases, with 21 bases spanning the gap. Germline V gives CDR1 MNHEY, CDR2 SMNVEV (reference sequence). In nucleotides, the CDR3 is TGTGCCAGCAGTGAATCATTCAGGTCCAGCGGAAACACTGAAGCTTTCTTT. Protein: CASSESFRSSGNTEAFF.

The chain links TRBV7-4 to TRBJ2-1, with 12 bases matching TRBD2. Germline-derived CDR1 and CDR2 are SGHVT and SQSDAQ. There are 16 residues in the CDR3. Trimming took 1 base from V and 5 from J; bases not matched to a gene: 3. The CDR3 reads CASSLGLAGENNEQFF. The CDR3 DNA reads TGTGCCAGCAGCTTAGGACTAGCGGGAGAAAACAATGAGCAGTTCTTC. Drawing the rest from reference TRBV7-4 and TRBJ2-1, the complete variable domain is GAGVSQSPRYKVAKRGRDVALRCDSISGHVTLYWYRQTLGQGSEVLTYSQSDAQRDKSGRPSGRFSAERPERSVSTLKIQRTEQGDSAVYLCASSLGLAGENNEQFFGPGTRLTVL.

The count of this clone is one. The CDR3 reads CASSLEVSYNSPLHF. In DNA, the CDR3 is TGCGCCAGCAGCTTGGAGGTCTCCTATAATTCACCCCTCCACTTT. The rearrangement joins TRBV5-1 to TRBJ1-6; D gene ambiguous. V lost 0 bases to trimming and J lost 0 bases, with 4 bases between them. The CDR3 is 15 amino acids. Germline CDR1 and CDR2: SGHRS and YFSETQ.

This chain links TRBV5-4 with TRBJ2-5, with TRBD2 matching over 10 bases. V dropped 3 bases and J dropped 3; count of bases not matched to a gene: 2. CDR1 is SGHNT and CDR2 is YYREEE in the germline V gene (reference sequence). CDR3 length: 14 amino acids. Here the CDR3 reads CASSSGTSEETQYF. The CDR3 nucleotides read TGTGCCAGCAGCTCCGGGACTAGCGAAGAGACCCAGTACTTC. Complete variable domain (other parts from reference TRBV5-4 and TRBJ2-5): ETGVTQSPTHLIKTRGQQVTLRCSSQSGHNTVSWYQQALGQGPQFIFQYYREEENGRGNFPPRFSGLQFPNYSSELNVNALELDDSALYLCASSSGTSEETQYFGPGTRLLVL.

The chain carries TRBV6-5 and TRBJ2-2; 9 bases agree with TRBD1. V dropped 2 bases and J dropped 2; count of bases not matched to a gene: 3. CDR1 MNHEY and CDR2 SVGAGI come from the germline V gene. The CDR3 covers 16 residues. The CDR3 nucleotides are TGTGCCAGCAGTTACGAGGGACAGGGAAACACCGGGGAGCTGTTTTTT. As protein: CASSYEGQGNTGELFF.

This chain links TRBV9 with TRBJ2-7; D gene ambiguous. From germline, CDR1 is SGDLS and CDR2 YYNGEE. V shed 0 bases and J shed 6 bases, with 10 bases lying between them. The CDR3 contains 13 residues. The CDR3 sequence: CASSVGSRGEQYF. CDR3 nucleotides: TGTGCCAGCAGCGTAGGGAGTCGCGGCGAGCAGTACTTC. The entire variable domain, with the rest obtained from reference TRBV9 and TRBJ2-7, is as follows: DSGVTQTPKHLITATGQRVTLRCSPRSGDLSVYWYQQSLDQGLQFLIQYYNGEERAKGNILERFSAQQFPDLHSELNLSSLELGDSALYFCASSVGSRGEQYFGPGTRLTVT.

V usage is TRBV19 and J usage is TRBJ1-1; tentative D call: TRBD1 (5 bases). The CDR3 length is 14 residues. The V end was cut by 3 bases, the J end by 2 bases, with 10 bases between. From germline, CDR1 is LNHDA and CDR2 SQIVND (reference sequence). The CDR3 spells CASSIQGGNTEAFF. CDR3 bases: TGTGCCAGTAGTATTCAGGGTGGCAACACTGAAGCTTTCTTT.

The gene calls are TRBV5-5 and TRBJ2-7, with TRBD2 as a possible D gene (5 bases). Trimming took 1 base from V and 6 from J, leaving 11 bases between them. CDR1 is SGHKS, CDR2 YYEKEE, per germline (reference sequence). There are 13 residues in the CDR3. The CDR3 spells CASSLRGTGEQYF. The CDR3 DNA sequence: TGTGCCAGCAGCTTGCGGGGAACGGGCGAGCAGTACTTC. Full variable domain (remainder filled in from reference TRBV5-5 and TRBJ2-7): DAGVTQSPTHLIKTRGQQVTLRCSPISGHKSVSWYQQVLGQGPQFIFQYYEKEERGRGNFPDRFSARQFPNYSSELNVNALLLGDSALYLCASSLRGTGEQYFGPGTRLTVT.

V usage is TRBV6-1 and J usage is TRBJ2-7, with 11 bases aligning to TRBD1. This CDR3 is built from 15 residues. Germline V gives CDR1 MNHNS, CDR2 SASEGT. Trimming at V came to 10 bases and at J to 4 bases, leaving 12 bases not matched to a gene. For the CDR3, the DNA is TGTGCCACCAGGACAGGGGGCTCCCTGGGGTACGAGCAGTACTTC. Translating gives CATRTGGSLGYEQYF.

The V call is TRBV5-1, the J call TRBJ1-1, with TRBD1 matching 7 bases. V lost 4 bases to trimming and J lost 3 bases; unmatched junction nucleotides: 6. CDR3 length equals 14 residues. Germline V gene data show CDR1 as SGHRS and CDR2 as YFSETQ. CDR3 protein: CASSHQQGDTEAFF. DNA for the CDR3: TGCGCCAGCAGCCACCAGCAGGGGGACACTGAAGCTTTCTTT. The full variable domain, completed using reference TRBV5-1 and TRBJ1-1, is KAGVTQTPRYLIKTRGQQVTLSCSPISGHRSVSWYQQTPGQGLQFLFEYFSETQRNKGNFPGRFSGRQFSNSRSEMNVSTLELGDSALYLCASSHQQGDTEAFFGQGTRLTVV.